These 27 T cell receptor beta chains were sequenced from one sample in a study of OX40 agonist ivuxolimab in advanced cancers. The assay was immunoSEQ multiplex PCR, and TCRdb's table has in-frame clones only and misses some. The top ten clones hold roughly 16% of a sample with just over 60,000 clones, about nine tenths of them seen once. The sample in question was CD4+ or CD8+ T cells sorted from blood, obtained in a trial of the OX40 agonist ivuxolimab. The receptors here all came from an adult with an advanced solid tumor such as melanoma, head and neck, liver or kidney cancer.

V usage is TRBV9 and J usage is TRBJ2-1, with a weak D call TRBD2 (5 bases). Germline CDR1 and CDR2: SGDLS and YYNGEE. V lost 3 bases, J lost 13 bases, and 20 bases lay in between. CDR3 length: 14 residues. CDR3: CASSGEGWAPRQFF. The CDR3 region has the DNA TGTGCCAGCAGCGGAGAGGGATGGGCCCCCAGACAGTTCTTC.

The genes are TRBV19 and TRBJ2-7; TRBD2 matches 9 bases. Germline V gives CDR1 LNHDA, CDR2 SQIVND (reference sequence). This CDR3 is built from 17 residues. Trimming removed 1 base from V and 2 bases from J; junction bases left unmatched: 9. For the CDR3, the DNA is TGTGCCAGTAGTATAGCTCCCTCGCTAGCGGGAACCTACGAGCAGTACTTC. It yields the protein CASSIAPSLAGTYEQYF.

The DNA of the CDR3 is TGTGCCAGCTCACCACTACCTCTTCGGGGGAATCAGCCCCAGCATTTT. Protein product: CASSPLPLRGNQPQHF. The genes are TRBV18 and TRBJ1-5, with TRBD1 as a possible D gene (5 bases). The CDR3 runs to 16 residues. V was clipped by 1 base and J by 4 bases, with 14 bases between them. Germline V gene data show CDR1 as KGHSH and CDR2 as LQKENI. The variable domain in full, with the rest retrieved from reference TRBV18 and TRBJ1-5, is NAGVMQNPRHLVRRRGQEARLRCSPMKGHSHVYWYRQLPEEGLKFMVYLQKENIIDESGMPKERFSAEFPKEGPSILRIQQVVRGDSAAYFCASSPLPLRGNQPQHFGDGTRLSIL.

This chain's CDR3 is CASSFSGGVSYEQYF. Written as DNA, the CDR3 is TGCGCCAGCAGCTTTAGCGGAGGGGTTTCCTACGAGCAGTACTTC. The V call is TRBV5-1, the J call TRBJ2-7; possibly TRBD2 for D (6 bases). Germline CDR1 is SGHRS and CDR2 is YFSETQ. Deletions cut 2 bases from V and 1 base from J, with 13 bases between. The CDR3 is 15 residues long.

V usage is TRBV2 and J usage is TRBJ2-3, with TRBD2 identical over 10 bases. The CDR3 loop spans 13 amino acids. The germline gives CDR1 SNHLY, CDR2 FYNNEI. Unmatched junction bases numbered 1, after V lost 5 bases and J lost 5 bases. The CDR3 here is CASSSGREDTQYF. In nucleotides, the CDR3 is TGTGCCAGCAGTAGCGGGAGGGAAGATACGCAGTATTTT.

The chain is built from TRBV5-1 and TRBJ2-4, with D tentatively TRBD1 (5 bases). The CDR3 runs to 18 residues. CDR1 and CDR2 (germline): SGHRS, YFSETQ. Between the trimmed V and J ends, which lost 3 bases and 5 bases, there was a span of 24 bases. Here the CDR3 reads CASSSHQTTQGIENIQYF. CDR3 in DNA: TGCGCCAGCAGCTCCCACCAAACCACTCAGGGAATCGAAAACATTCAGTACTTC.

The CDR3 DNA sequence: TGCGCCAGCAGTGAGCGGGGACAGGGGATCGGGGCCGGGGAGCTGTTTTTT. Translation: CASSERGQGIGAGELFF. The chain has TRBV10-1 and TRBJ2-2; TRBD1 aligns across 10 bases. Germline values: CDR1 WNHNN, CDR2 SYGVQD (reference sequence). With V trimmed by 2 bases and J by 6 bases, 9 bases remained unmatched. The CDR3 contains 17 residues.

J is TRBJ2-7 and V is TRBV28; TRBD2 agrees at 13 bases. CDR1 and CDR2 (germline): MDHEN, SYDVKM. The CDR3 covers 16 residues. Trimming removed 5 bases from V and 5 bases from J; junction bases left unmatched: 9. CDR3 in amino acids: CASSTRTSGRFNEQYF. The CDR3 DNA reads TGTGCCAGCAGTACCCGGACTAGCGGGAGATTCAACGAGCAGTACTTC.

With respect to this clone: At one of its ends the junction is not consistent with the germline gene, which may arise from a read error. The V gene is TRBV4-1, the J gene TRBJ2-1, with D maybe TRBD2 (5 bases). Germline V gene sequence: CDR1 MGHRA, CDR2 YSYEKL. The CDR3 contains 16 residues. The CDR3 coding sequence is TGCGCCAGCAGCCAAGAATGGCGGGCGTCCTGCAATGAGCAGTTCTTC. Translation gives CASSQEWRASCNEQFF.

The CDR3 is CASTSRGTASGYTF. The DNA for the CDR3 is TGTGCCAGCACCTCACGGGGGACCGCGAGTGGCTACACCTTC. The V and J genes are TRBV27 and TRBJ1-2, with TRBD1 as a possible D gene (5 bases). The CDR3 is made up of 14 amino acids. Trimming removed 7 bases from V and 7 bases from J, with 19 bases in between. The V gene's germline CDR1 is MNHEY and CDR2 SMNVEV (reference sequence).

V gene TRBV28 combines with J gene TRBJ2-3; either TRBD1 or TRBD2 may fit D (6 bases each). Trimming cost V 7 bases and J 6 bases, with 14 bases left between them. Germline CDR1 is MDHEN and CDR2 is SYDVKM. This CDR3 comprises 13 residues. CDR3 region: CASTRGGLDTQYF. The CDR3 bases are TGTGCCAGCACTCGAGGGGGGTTGGATACGCAGTATTTT.

The chain combines TRBV6-5 with TRBJ2-7, with no clear D. This CDR3 comprises 14 residues. The V end lost 2 bases, the J end lost 0 bases, and 8 bases lay between the germline ends. Germline V CDR1 and CDR2: MNHEY, SVGAGI. CDR3 nucleotide sequence: TGTGCCAGCAGTTACGACGGGTTCTCCTACGAGCAGTACTTC. It codes for CASSYDGFSYEQYF.

V is TRBV6-5 and J is TRBJ2-5; 8 positions agree with TRBD1. Gene TRBJ2-7 matches the end of the DNA better, so the J call may be wrong. This CDR3 region has 15 residues. CDR1 is MNHEY and CDR2 is SVGAGI in the germline V gene. The CDR3 nucleotides read TGTGCCAGCAGTTACGGCCAGGGGGCGCCTTACGAGCAGTACTTC. Translation: CASSYGQGAPYEQYF.

The chain joins TRBV29-1 to TRBJ2-1; D remains ambiguous. Trimming left V 7 bases short and J 12 bases short, with 22 bases between. Germline CDR1 is SQVTM and CDR2 is ANQGSEA. This CDR3 region has 13 residues. CDR3 DNA sequence: TGCAGCGGCGTTACAAACTCCCTCCAAGCGCAGTTCTTC. Translated, it gives CSGVTNSLQAQFF.

V usage is TRBV7-9 and J usage is TRBJ2-1; D gene uncertain. Germline CDR1 and CDR2: SEHNR and FQNEAQ (reference sequence). Trimming took off 0 bases at V and 4 bases at J, with 7 bases between the two ends. The CDR3 loop spans 14 amino acids. The CDR3 here is CASSLAAGYNEQFF. CDR3 DNA sequence: TGTGCCAGCAGCTTAGCGGCTGGTTACAATGAGCAGTTCTTC.

The V and J genes are TRBV6-6 and TRBJ1-2; 8 nucleotides align to TRBD1. V lost 4 bases, J lost 7 bases, and 5 bases stayed unmatched. Germline CDR1 and CDR2: MNHNY and SVGAGI (reference sequence). The CDR3 runs to 13 residues. CDR3 protein: CASSSRTGSGYTF. The CDR3 DNA reads as TGTGCCAGCAGTTCAAGGACAGGGAGTGGCTACACCTTC.

This chain links TRBV7-9 with TRBJ1-5; tentative D call: TRBD1 (5 bases). V lost 5 bases to trimming and J lost 4 bases, with 15 bases between them. Germline V gives CDR1 SEHNR, CDR2 FQNEAQ (reference sequence). The CDR3 runs 15 residues. The CDR3 DNA is TGTGCCAGCAGCCCGGACGGGGGGAGAAATCAGCCCCAGCATTTT. It codes for CASSPDGGRNQPQHF.

The V call is TRBV7-9, the J call TRBJ2-6, with a tentative D call TRBD1 (6 bases). Trimming shortened V by 3 bases and J by 0 bases, and 12 bases separated the two germline ends. Germline-derived CDR1 and CDR2 are SEHNR and FQNEAQ (reference sequence). The CDR3 is 17 residues long. CDR3 DNA sequence: TGTGCCAGCAGCTTCGGGACATCGTACTCTGGGGCCAACGTCCTGACTTTC. Translated: CASSFGTSYSGANVLTF.

The V call is TRBV18, the J call TRBJ2-7; possible D gene TRBD2, 6 bases. V lost 3 bases and J 7 bases, leaving 13 bases between the germline ends. The germline V gene encodes CDR1 KGHSH and CDR2 LQKENI. This CDR3 is 13 amino acids long. Written as DNA, the CDR3 is TGTGCCAGCTCACCTGGGGAGGTTTTGGAGCAGTACTTC. It translates to CASSPGEVLEQYF.

The V and J genes are TRBV29-1 and TRBJ2-1, with D unresolved. Trimming removed 4 bases from V and 3 bases from J, with 16 bases in between. The CDR3 has 15 amino acids. Germline loops: CDR1 SQVTM, CDR2 ANQGSEA. The CDR3 bases are TGCAGCGTTGTGTTGACTGAAGCTTTCTACAATGAGCAGTTCTTC. It yields the protein CSVVLTEAFYNEQFF.

This chain links TRBV11-2 with TRBJ1-4; D remains unclear. This CDR3 is 16 amino acids long. Trimming took off 3 bases at V and 0 bases at J, with 11 bases between the two ends. Germline V gene lookup returns CDR1 SGHAT and CDR2 FQNNGV. The CDR3 is CASSFTDFATNEKLFF. For the CDR3, the DNA is TGTGCCAGCAGCTTTACGGACTTCGCAACTAATGAAAAACTGTTTTTT.

The CDR3 is CAISEDREPQPQHF. CDR3 nucleotide sequence: TGTGCCATCAGTGAAGACAGGGAACCCCAGCCCCAGCATTTT. The gene calls are TRBV10-3 and TRBJ1-5; 7 nucleotides agree with TRBD1. The CDR3 covers 14 residues. Germline loops: CDR1 ENHRY, CDR2 SYGVKD. Trimming removed 3 bases from V and 7 bases from J; junction bases left unmatched: 6.

The chain joins TRBV4-1 to TRBJ2-7; D is ambiguous. CDR1 and CDR2 (germline): MGHRA, YSYEKL. V gave up 0 bases and J gave up 3 bases, with 18 bases separating them. The CDR3 has 17 amino acids. CDR3 DNA: TGCGCCAGCAGCCAAGATCGGTCAAGGGCTCTCGGCTACGAGCAGTACTTC. Protein: CASSQDRSRALGYEQYF.

The V gene is TRBV5-1, the J gene TRBJ2-1; 12 nucleotides align to TRBD2. The CDR3 is made up of 16 amino acids. Germline assignment: CDR1 SGHRS and CDR2 YFSETQ. V was pared by 4 bases and J by 3 bases, with 5 bases of the junction left unmatched. CDR3 protein: CASSKGTSGFYNEQFF. DNA for the CDR3: TGCGCCAGCAGCAAGGGGACTAGCGGGTTCTACAATGAGCAGTTCTTC.

The chain employs TRBV11-2 and TRBJ2-7; D possibly uses TRBD1 or TRBD2 (5 bases each). V was clipped by 5 bases and J by 3 bases, with 23 bases between them. CDR1 is SGHAT, CDR2 FQNNGV, per germline. This CDR3 is built from 17 residues. In DNA, the CDR3 is TGTGCCAGCAGCCCCCACCCCGTAGGGACGACCGTCTACGAGCAGTACTTC. Residues: CASSPHPVGTTVYEQYF. Complete variable domain (other parts from reference TRBV11-2 and TRBJ2-7): EAGVAQSPRYKIIEKRQSVAFWCNPISGHATLYWYQQILGQGPKLLIQFQNNGVVDDSQLPKDRFSAERLKGVDSTLKIQPAKLEDSAVYLCASSPHPVGTTVYEQYFGPGTRLTVT.

The J gene is TRBJ1-1, the V gene TRBV29-1, with TRBD1 as a possible D gene (6 bases). Germline CDR1 is SQVTM and CDR2 is ANQGSEA. The CDR3 is 11 amino acids. Deletions cut 6 bases from V and 6 bases from J, with 11 bases between. CDR3 DNA sequence: TGCAGCGTGGCAACAGGGCCTGAAGCTTTCTTT. It encodes CSVATGPEAFF.

J is TRBJ2-1 and V is TRBV21-1; the DNA was not used to check the table's D call, TRBD1. TRBV21-1 is marked as a pseudogene. The CDR3 loop spans 20 amino acids. CDR3 nucleotide sequence: TGTGCCAGCAGCGGCAGCCGGGACAGGGGATTGTTTTTGTTCTACAATGAGCAGTTCTTC. As protein: CASSGSRDRGLFLFYNEQFF.